The clone carrying this TCR beta chain was recorded at least ten times. Its antigen remains unidentified. MiXCR, applied by TCRdb to the reads, yields one record per CDR3 protein. This table holds 200,000 to 300,000 distinct CDR3 sequences, approximately 15% found once. This record belongs to a study of T cell repertoires in cytomegalovirus infection. Looking at the study overall: Public TCR beta signatures marked donors with CMV infection and the matching HLA. Whole-study findings and limits: Within the response measured ex vivo, HLA-C-restricted CMV-specific TCR beta clonotypes were dominant. Cumulative public TCR beta family frequency identified carriers of CMV plus the relevant HLA.

V lost 2 bases and J 1 base, leaving 12 bases between the germline ends. From germline, CDR1 is MNHEY and CDR2 SMNVEV (reference sequence). This CDR3 is built from 16 residues. Sequenced sample: PBMCs. The J gene is TRBJ2-1, the V gene TRBV27; D call uncertain. This sequence originates from a human donor in good health (CMV status not recorded). Some clones in this sample may be carry-over from other donors' samples. The CDR3 DNA sequence: TGTGCCAGCAGTTTAATACGCAGAGTATCCTACAATGAGCAGTTCTTC. Translation: CASSLIRRVSYNEQFF.